This passage covers 13 T cell receptor beta chains from one sample sequenced in a study of T cell changes during pregnancy in multiple sclerosis. Assay: immunoSEQ multiplex PCR; the TCRdb copy retains only in-frame clones and omits some. Counted here are just over 55,000 clones, around 93% occurring once; the ten biggest clones make up about 3.8%. This material consisted of peripheral blood, taken after pregnancy. Receptors originate from a female donor in good health, enrolled as a control in a pregnancy study.

The genes are TRBV5-1 and TRBJ2-7; D possibly corresponds to TRBD2 (5 bases). The germline gives CDR1 SGHRS, CDR2 YFSETQ. Trimming removed 0 bases from V and 6 bases from J, with 7 bases in between. CDR3 length equals 12 residues. The CDR3 nucleotides are TGCGCCAGCAGCTTGGCTAGCTCCGAGCAGTACTTC. Protein product: CASSLASSEQYF. Based on the CDR3 plus reference TRBV5-1 and TRBJ2-7, the full variable domain is KAGVTQTPRYLIKTRGQQVTLSCSPISGHRSVSWYQQTPGQGLQFLFEYFSETQRNKGNFPGRFSGRQFSNSRSEMNVSTLELGDSALYLCASSLASSEQYFGPGTRLTVT.

The V and J genes are TRBV6-6 and TRBJ2-3; 7 bases align to TRBD2. The CDR3 loop spans 14 amino acids. V lost 0 bases and J lost 5; bases outside the gene matches: 2. The germline CDR1 and CDR2 sequences are MNHNY and SVGAGI (reference sequence). CDR3 sequence reads: CASSYSRERDTQYF. The CDR3 region has the DNA TGTGCCAGCAGTTACTCGCGGGAGCGAGATACGCAGTATTTT.

V gene TRBV9 combines with J gene TRBJ1-2; TRBD1 might be the D (6 bases). CDR3 length: 13 residues. Germline assignment: CDR1 SGDLS and CDR2 YYNGEE. V was clipped by 0 bases and J by 6 bases, with 9 bases between them. This chain's CDR3 is CASSVAPGDGYTF. The CDR3 nucleotides are TGTGCCAGCAGCGTAGCTCCAGGGGATGGCTACACCTTC.

The rearrangement uses TRBV27 and TRBJ1-2, with D possibly matching TRBD1 (6 bases). Germline lookup yields CDR1 MNHEY and CDR2 SMNVEV (reference sequence). The CDR3 has 15 residues. V lost 0 bases to trimming and J lost 0 bases, with 8 bases between them. CDR3 in amino acids: CASSLSGAANYGYTF. The CDR3 region has the DNA TGTGCCAGCAGTTTATCGGGGGCAGCTAACTATGGCTACACCTTC.

This rearrangement joins TRBV5-1 to TRBJ2-1; D not certain. This CDR3 contains 15 residues. V lost 0 bases and J 1 base, leaving 8 bases between the germline ends. Germline V gene data show CDR1 as SGHRS and CDR2 as YFSETQ. The CDR3 DNA is TGCGCCAGCAGCTTGGGCGGCATGTCCTACAATGAGCAGTTCTTC. The encoded protein is CASSLGGMSYNEQFF.

For the CDR3, the DNA is TGTGCCAGCAGTGAATCGTGGACAGAGAACACCGGGGAGCTGTTTTTT. Amino acid sequence: CASSESWTENTGELFF. The V call is TRBV25-1, the J call TRBJ2-2; maybe TRBD1 (6 bases). V lost 1 base and J lost 1, with 10 bases in between. This CDR3 is built from 16 residues. Germline V gene lookup returns CDR1 MGHDK and CDR2 SYGVNS. The full variable domain, its missing parts supplied by reference TRBV25-1 and TRBJ2-2, is EADIYQTPRYLVIGTGKKITLECSQTMGHDKMYWYQQDPGMELHLIHYSYGVNSTEKGDLSSESTVSRIRTEHFPLTLESARPSHTSQYLCASSESWTENTGELFFGEGSRLTVL.

The chain links TRBV7-9 to TRBJ2-7, with D tentatively TRBD2 (7 bases). Germline CDR1 reads SEHNR; CDR2 reads FQNEAQ (reference sequence). The V gene lost 0 bases and the J gene lost 0 bases, with 12 bases spanning the gap. There are 16 residues in the CDR3. CDR3 DNA: TGTGCCAGCAGCTTAGCAGGGGGGGAGAGCTCCTACGAGCAGTACTTC. Translated, it gives CASSLAGGESSYEQYF.

This clone appeared a single time. The CDR3 loop is CASSPRGENTEAFF. CDR3 nucleotide sequence: TGTGCCAGCTCACCACGGGGGGAGAACACTGAAGCTTTCTTT. J is TRBJ1-1 and V is TRBV18, with D possibly TRBD1 on 5 matching bases. The V gene lost 1 base and the J gene lost 1 base, with 7 bases spanning the gap. The germline gives CDR1 KGHSH, CDR2 LQKENI. CDR3 length equals 14 residues.

The chain is built from TRBV19 and TRBJ2-1, with TRBD2 matching 13 bases. The germline V gene encodes CDR1 LNHDA and CDR2 SQIVND (reference sequence). After removal of 1 base from V and 0 bases from J, the junction contained 9 bases not matched to a gene. The CDR3 has 20 residues. CDR3 sequence reads: CASSIGLAGGAVASYNEQFF. In DNA form, the CDR3 reads TGTGCCAGTAGTATAGGACTAGCGGGGGGTGCCGTAGCCTCCTACAATGAGCAGTTCTTC.

This clone has only one observation. The chain combines TRBV5-4 with TRBJ1-2; D remains ambiguous. The CDR3 is 15 amino acids. V lost 2 bases and J lost 8, with 19 bases in between. The germline V gene has CDR1 SGHNT and CDR2 YYREEE (reference sequence). DNA for the CDR3: TGTGCCAGCAGCTTCCCCTTAGAGGGTGTTAGAGGCTACACCTTC. Translation: CASSFPLEGVRGYTF.

The CDR3 nucleotides are TGCGCCAGCAGCTTCGGACTAGCGGGGGGGTCATGGGATACGCAGTATTTT. As protein: CASSFGLAGGSWDTQYF. The V gene is TRBV5-1, the J gene TRBJ2-3; the match to TRBD2 covers 15 bases. CDR1 is SGHRS, CDR2 YFSETQ, per germline. V lost 2 bases, J lost 6 bases, and 7 bases stayed unmatched. This CDR3 contains 17 residues.

The genes are TRBV19 and TRBJ1-5; 10 bases fit TRBD1. V trimming: 7 bases; J trimming: 7 bases; junction bases outside the gene matches: 4. Germline V lookup: CDR1 LNHDA, CDR2 SQIVND (reference sequence). This CDR3 contains 13 residues. The CDR3 nucleotides read TGTGCCAGTAAGGGACAGGGGAGGCAGCCCCAGCATTTT. Protein sequence: CASKGQGRQPQHF. The variable domain in full, with the rest retrieved from reference TRBV19 and TRBJ1-5, is DGGITQSPKYLFRKEGQNVTLSCEQNLNHDAMYWYRQDPGQGLRLIYYSQIVNDFQKGDIAEGYSVSREKKESFPLTVTSAQKNPTAFYLCASKGQGRQPQHFGDGTRLSIL.

This CDR3 is CASSQASGVPIYSSTDTQYF. CDR3 coding DNA: TGTGCCAGCAGCCAGGCTAGCGGGGTTCCGATCTACTCTAGCACAGATACGCAGTATTTT. V and J are TRBV4-2 and TRBJ2-3; the match to TRBD2 covers 9 bases. J was trimmed by 0 bases and V by 3 bases; bases with no gene match: 16. CDR3 size: 20 residues. Germline CDR1 and CDR2: LGHNA and YNFKEQ.